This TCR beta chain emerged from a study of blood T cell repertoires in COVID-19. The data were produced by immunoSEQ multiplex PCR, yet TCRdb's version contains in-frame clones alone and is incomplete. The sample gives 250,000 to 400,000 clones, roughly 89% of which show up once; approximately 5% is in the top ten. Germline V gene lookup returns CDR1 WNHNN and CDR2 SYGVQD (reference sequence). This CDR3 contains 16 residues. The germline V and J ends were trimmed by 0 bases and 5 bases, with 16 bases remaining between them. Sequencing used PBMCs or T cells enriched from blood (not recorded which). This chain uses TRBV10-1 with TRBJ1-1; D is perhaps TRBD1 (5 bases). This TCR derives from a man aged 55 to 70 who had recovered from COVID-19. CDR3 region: CASSESGARTGTEAFF. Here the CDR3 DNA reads TGCGCCAGCAGTGAGTCTGGGGCGCGCACGGGTACTGAAGCTTTCTTT.